The 8 T cell receptor beta chains below come from one sample, sequenced in a study of tumor and adjacent non-tumor tissue in lung cancer. RNA was extracted from bulk tissue without any cell sorting. The library came from three nested PCR rounds adapted from ARM-PCR protocols. TCRdb analysed the multiplex PCR reads with MiXCR anew, one entry per CDR3 protein. This table has around 99,000 distinct CDR3 sequences, roughly 77% appearing once. The sequenced sample was lung tumor tissue. The receptors here all came from a woman in her sixties with non-small cell lung cancer.

As for this clonotype: At one of its ends the junction is not consistent with the germline gene, which may arise from a read error. The chain employs TRBV6-5 and TRBJ1-3; 7 bases are shared with TRBD1. The CDR3 is 14 residues long. CDR1 is MNHEY, CDR2 SVGAGI, per germline. The CDR3 nucleotides read TGTGCAAGCAGTCTGGGACAGCCAGGAAACACCATATATTTT. It is translated as CASSLGQPGNTIYF.

Comment on this clonotype: Compared with germline, one end of the junction differs, possibly owing to a read error. J is TRBJ2-3 and V is TRBV4-3, with 12 bases that match TRBD1. The CDR3 has 16 residues. CDR1 and CDR2 from the germline V gene are LGHNA and YSLEER. CDR3 protein: CAISQDRGQGADTHYF. CDR3 coding DNA: TGCGCCATCAGCCAAGATAGGGGACAGGGGGCAGATACGCATTATTTT.

This clonotype was detected ten times or more. V and J are TRBV6-1 and TRBJ2-3, with D possibly being TRBD2 (5 bases). The CDR3 length is 16 residues. V lost 2 bases, J lost 2 bases, and 14 bases lay in between. CDR1 is MNHNS and CDR2 is SASEGT in the germline V gene. This CDR3 reads CASSEQSGTYTDTQYF. CDR3 nucleotide sequence: TGTGCCAGCAGTGAACAAAGCGGAACGTACACAGATACGCAGTATTTT.

Turning to this clonotype: Because the CDR3 is missing its conserved closing phenylalanine or tryptophan, this is likely a read error. The CDR3 DNA follows: TGTGCCAGCAGTTTGGGACCACAGTGGGATACGCAGTATTTA. Its translation is CASSLGPQWDTQYL. This rearrangement joins TRBV11-2 to TRBJ2-3; the D gene could be TRBD1 or TRBD2 (5 bases each). There are 14 residues in the CDR3. Trimming removed 6 bases at V and 6 bases at J, with 16 bases between. CDR1 is SGHAT, CDR2 FQNNGV, per germline.

Worth noting for this clonotype: A read error may be the cause here, since a much bigger clone is one base away. V is TRBV12-3 or TRBV12-4 and J is TRBJ2-1; maybe TRBD2 (6 bases). The CDR3 length is 15 residues. With 8 bases removed from V and 8 bases from J, the gap between germline ends came to 22 bases. CDR3 coding DNA: TGTGCCAGCTTTGGAGGGGCAGGGCACCTGGATGAGCAGTTCTTC. It is translated as CASFGGAGHLDEQFF.

V and J are TRBV11-3 and TRBJ2-1, with D maybe TRBD2 (6 bases). This CDR3 region has 15 residues. Germline V gene lookup returns CDR1 SGHNT and CDR2 YENEEA. V lost 5 bases to trimming and J lost 6 bases, with 17 bases between them. The CDR3, as DNA: TGTGCCAGCAGCCCCGCCAGGGCGGGGTCCAATGAGCAGTTCTTC. Protein: CASSPARAGSNEQFF. Filled out from reference TRBV11-3 and TRBJ2-1, the complete variable domain reads EAGVVQSPRYKIIEKKQPVAFWCNPISGHNTLYWYLQNLGQGPELLIRYENEEAVDDSQLPKDRFSAERLKGVDSTLKIQPAELGDSAVYLCASSPARAGSNEQFFGPGTRLTVL.

The chain recombines TRBV11-2 with TRBJ2-2; D tentatively reads TRBD1 or TRBD2 (6 bases each). The CDR3 consists of 15 residues. The germline V gene encodes CDR1 SGHAT and CDR2 FQNNGV. The V gene lost 10 bases and the J gene lost 7 bases, with 22 bases spanning the gap. CDR3 sequence (DNA): TGTGCCAACTGCTTAGTATCCGGGGGCGGCGGGGAGCTGTTTTTT. Translated, it gives CANCLVSGGGGELFF.

As regards this clonotype: Without the conserved terminal phenylalanine or tryptophan, this CDR3 likely stems from a read error. V usage is TRBV11-2 and J usage is TRBJ1-6; no clear D gene. Germline V lookup: CDR1 SGHAT, CDR2 FQNNGV. V lost 5 bases, J lost 7 bases, and 6 bases lay in between. This CDR3 has 12 residues. Here the CDR3 reads CASSILNSPLHI. The DNA for the CDR3 is TGTGCCAGCAGCATACTGAATTCACCCCTCCACATT.